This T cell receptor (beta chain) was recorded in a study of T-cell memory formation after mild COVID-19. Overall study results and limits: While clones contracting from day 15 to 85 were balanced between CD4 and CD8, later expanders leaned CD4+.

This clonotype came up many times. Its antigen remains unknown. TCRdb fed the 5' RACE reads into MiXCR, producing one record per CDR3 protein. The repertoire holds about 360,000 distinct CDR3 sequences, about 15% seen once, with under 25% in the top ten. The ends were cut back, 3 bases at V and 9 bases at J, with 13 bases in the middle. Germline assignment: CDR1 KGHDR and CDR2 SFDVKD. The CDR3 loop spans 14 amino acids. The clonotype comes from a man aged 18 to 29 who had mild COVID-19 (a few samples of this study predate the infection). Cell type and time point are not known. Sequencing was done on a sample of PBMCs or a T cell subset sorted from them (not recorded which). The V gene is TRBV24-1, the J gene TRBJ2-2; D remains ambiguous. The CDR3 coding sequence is TGTGCCACCAGTGATCCCGGGTCCCGGAGGGAGCTGTTTTTT. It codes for CATSDPGSRRELFF.